This entry concerns a single T cell receptor (beta chain). The antigen is undetermined. Here the CDR3 omits its conserved ending phenylalanine or tryptophan, so a read error is the likely source. From roughly 21-30 mg of unsorted bulk tissue, DNA and RNA were co-extracted together. Each tumor had five separate regions sampled. Priming with a constant-region primer yielded TCR beta cDNA from 450 to 600 ng total RNA. Slightly modified ARM-PCR served as the procedure for the TCR beta libraries. These libraries came from three rounds of nested multiplex PCR. With TRBV1-TRBV30 forward primers and a C-beta reverse primer, the first two PCR rounds were run for about 10 cycles each. Each CDR3 protein is one row after TCRdb ran MiXCR on the multiplex PCR reads. The data hold roughly 100,000 distinct CDR3 sequences, with 82% observed a single time. This sample was taken from a study of tumor-infiltrating lymphocytes in primary liver carcinoma.

This CDR3 contains 13 residues. V lost 6 bases and J 3 bases, leaving 11 bases between the germline ends. Study outcomes and limitations: Significantly larger top-250-clone fractions were found in tumors than in blood (p = 0.039).

The sample was liver tumor tissue from sampling region 3. Subset reported: tumor region T3, left-lateral pole. The chain carries TRBV12-3 or TRBV12-4 and TRBJ1-1; D might be TRBD1 (5 bases). This TCR derives from a man between 40 and 49 years old with primary liver carcinoma and hepatitis B virus infection. Here the CDR3 DNA reads TGTGCCAGCAGCCTCAGGGAAGACACTGAAGCTTTCATT. Translating it yields CASSLREDTEAFI.